Included here is one T cell receptor (beta chain) sequence, with context. Its antigen remains unidentified. This record comes from a study of shared clonotypes between healthy human individuals. Across the study: Per donor, three plates held CD4 naive cells, three held CD4 memory, two held CD8 naive and one held CD8 memory. Points from the study as a whole: Among donors, clonotype sharing was expected to be affected by sequencing depth.

This CDR3 comprises 14 residues. The V gene's germline CDR1 is MDHEN and CDR2 SYDVKM. Unmatched junction bases numbered 9, after V lost 6 bases and J lost 5 bases. Profiling relied on immunoSEQ multiplex PCR, and the TCRdb table lists in-frame clones only, not all of them. Counted here are about 380,000 clones, 95% to 97% occurring once; the ten biggest clones make up 0.25% to 0.35%. This rearrangement joins TRBV28 to TRBJ1-1, with 7 bases lining up with TRBD1. The sample consisted of memory CD8+ T cells sorted from blood. Subset indicated: CD45RO+ cells pooled with CCR7-negative TemRA cells. The sequence was collected from a man under 40 in good health. The CDR3 sequence: CASSPINRGTEAFF. DNA for the CDR3: TGTGCCAGCAGCCCGATTAACAGGGGAACTGAAGCTTTCTTT.